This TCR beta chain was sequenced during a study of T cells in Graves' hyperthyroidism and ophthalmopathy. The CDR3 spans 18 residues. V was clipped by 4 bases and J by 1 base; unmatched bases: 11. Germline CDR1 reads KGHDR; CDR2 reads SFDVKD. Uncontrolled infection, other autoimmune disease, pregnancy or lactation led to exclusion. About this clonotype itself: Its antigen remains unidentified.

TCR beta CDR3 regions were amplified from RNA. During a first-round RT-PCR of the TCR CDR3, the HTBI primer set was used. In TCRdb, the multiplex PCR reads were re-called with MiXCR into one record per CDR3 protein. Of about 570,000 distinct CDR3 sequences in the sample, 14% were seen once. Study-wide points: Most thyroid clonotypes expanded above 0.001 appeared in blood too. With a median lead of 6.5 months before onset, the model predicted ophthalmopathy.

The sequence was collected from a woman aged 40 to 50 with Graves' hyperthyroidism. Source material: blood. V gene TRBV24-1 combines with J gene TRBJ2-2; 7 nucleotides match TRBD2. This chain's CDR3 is CATSDFPAGDRNTGELFF. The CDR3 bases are TGTGCCACCAGTGACTTCCCGGCGGGGGATCGGAACACCGGGGAGCTGTTTTTT.